This TCR beta chain was profiled in a study of blood T cell repertoires in COVID-19. About the research overall: COVID-19 samples collected from the United States, Italy and Spain covered acute and convalescent phases. T cells, B-cell-depleted T cells, or PBMCs provided the cDNA or gDNA that served as material.

CDR1 is LGHNT and CDR2 is FRNRAP in the germline V gene. After removal of 4 bases from V and 5 bases from J, the junction contained 11 bases not matched to a gene. The CDR3 is made up of 16 amino acids. In the original workflow: Amplified reference gene primers provided the basis for estimating nucleated cell counts. Here immunoSEQ multiplex PCR was the method, and the copy in TCRdb shows in-frame clones only, minus some. V and J calls and clone size are those listed in that table; D and trimming were worked out from the DNA. Of about 55,000 clones listed, 85% to 90% were seen once; the top ten hold 8.5%.

The chain couples TRBV12-5 to TRBJ2-1; 7 nucleotides align to TRBD1. This TCR was recovered from a man between 60 and 75 years old with active COVID-19. The sequencing input was peripheral blood. The CDR3 reads CASGSARDSLNNEQFF. In nucleotides, the CDR3 is TGTGCTAGTGGTTCCGCACGGGACAGCCTAAACAATGAGCAGTTCTTC.